Below are 7 T cell receptor beta chains sequenced from a single sample in a study of technical replicates of blood from several donors. Assay: immunoSEQ multiplex PCR; the TCRdb copy retains only in-frame clones and omits some. The repertoire includes about 82,000 clones, 96% of them detected once, and about 0.36% sits in the top ten. The sample consisted of T cells isolated from PBMCs. Source of these receptors: a human donor in good health.

This clone was seen only a few times. The V call is TRBV7-3, the J call TRBJ2-7; TRBD2 aligns across 7 bases. The CDR3 length is 14 residues. Germline values: CDR1 SGHTA, CDR2 FQGTGA. The V gene end was trimmed by 3 bases and the J gene end by 3 bases; junction bases not matched to a gene: 5. In nucleotides, the CDR3 is TGTGCCAGCAGCTTGCAGCGGGGCAGCTACGAGCAGTACTTC. Translating gives CASSLQRGSYEQYF.

The chain is built from TRBV5-1 and TRBJ2-1, with TRBD1 matching over 11 bases. The J segment lost 7 bases and the V segment lost 4 bases, leaving 7 bases of the junction unmatched. This CDR3 region has 15 residues. CDR1 is SGHRS, CDR2 YFSETQ, per germline. CDR3 coding DNA: TGCGCCAGCAGCCTCCGGGACAGGGGGAGGAATGAGCAGTTCTTC. Amino acid sequence: CASSLRDRGRNEQFF.

The CDR3 DNA sequence: TGTGCCAGCACACTGTCCGTTAGCTCCTACGAGCAGTACTTC. It translates to CASTLSVSSYEQYF. This sequence joins TRBV7-2 and TRBJ2-7, with unresolved D. The germline V gene has CDR1 SGHTA and CDR2 FQGNSA. The CDR3 covers 14 residues. The V gene lost 7 bases and the J gene lost 0 bases, with 13 bases spanning the gap.

The chain uses TRBV7-8 and TRBJ1-5; D call uncertain. CDR1 is SGHVS, CDR2 FQNEAQ, per germline. The length of the CDR3 is 13 residues. Trimming left V 0 bases short and J 6 bases short, with 6 bases between. CDR3: CASSLAGIQPQHF. The CDR3 bases are TGTGCCAGCAGCTTAGCCGGGATTCAGCCCCAGCATTTT.

This chain connects TRBV5-4 to TRBJ2-2; 7 bases line up with TRBD1. The length of the CDR3 is 13 residues. J lost 6 bases, V lost 5 bases, and 4 bases had no gene match. The germline CDR1 and CDR2 sequences are SGHNT and YYREEE (reference sequence). CDR3 coding DNA: TGTGCCAGCAGGAGACAGGGATCCGGGGAGCTGTTTTTT. Translation gives CASRRQGSGELFF.

CDR3 DNA: TGTGCCAGCAGCCCTGGACAGGCCTATGGCTACACCTTC. Translated, it gives CASSPGQAYGYTF. The gene calls are TRBV14 and TRBJ1-2; 7 positions agree with TRBD1. V was clipped by 4 bases and J by 4 bases; unmatched bases: 3. From germline, CDR1 is SGHDN and CDR2 FVKESK. This CDR3 has 13 residues.

This chain uses TRBV7-6 with TRBJ1-3, with D possibly being TRBD1 (6 bases). The ends were cut back, 0 bases at V and 1 base at J, with 7 bases in the middle. CDR1 and CDR2 from the germline V gene are SGHVS and FNYEAQ. This CDR3 is 15 amino acids long. This CDR3 is CASSLARGSGNTIYF. DNA for the CDR3: TGTGCCAGCAGCTTAGCCAGGGGATCTGGAAACACCATATATTTT.